Presented here are 8 T cell receptor beta chains from one specimen sequenced in a study of shared clonotypes between healthy human individuals. Clones were sequenced by immunoSEQ multiplex PCR, and TCRdb holds only the in-frame ones, with some missing. The profile shows 1.4 million to 1.5 million clones, roughly 96% of them singletons. The sample consisted of naive CD4+ T cells sorted from blood. Stated subset: CD45RA+ positively selected. Receptors were obtained from a man younger than 45 in good health.

CDR3 nucleotide sequence: TGCGCCAGCCCCCCGCTGGGCGAGACTAGCGGGCAAAACAATGAGCAGTTCTTC. Amino acid sequence: CASPPLGETSGQNNEQFF. The chain uses TRBV10-1 and TRBJ2-1; 10 bases are a match to TRBD2. With V trimmed by 8 bases and J by 5 bases, 18 bases remained unmatched. Per germline, CDR1 WNHNN and CDR2 SYGVQD (reference sequence). CDR3 length equals 18 residues.

V and J are TRBV19 and TRBJ2-2; D is possibly TRBD1 (5 bases). Trimming stripped 7 bases from V and 6 bases from J, with 15 bases between. Germline V lookup: CDR1 LNHDA, CDR2 SQIVND (reference sequence). This CDR3 comprises 14 residues. CDR3 sequence reads: CASIAAPGSGELFF. The CDR3 DNA sequence: TGTGCCAGTATTGCGGCCCCAGGGTCCGGGGAGCTGTTTTTT.

This clone has just one count. The chain couples TRBV5-4 to TRBJ1-2; D possibly corresponds to TRBD1 (5 bases). Between the trimmed V and J ends, which lost 4 bases and 4 bases, there was a span of 17 bases. CDR1 and CDR2 (germline): SGHNT, YYREEE (reference sequence). This CDR3 contains 15 residues. DNA for the CDR3: TGTGCCAGCAGCCAAGGCCAGGGAGCGGCCTATGGCTACACCTTC. Amino acid sequence: CASSQGQGAAYGYTF.

The chain links TRBV5-8 to TRBJ2-7; tentatively, D is TRBD1 or TRBD2 (6 bases each). Germline V gene sequence: CDR1 SGHTS, CDR2 YDEGEE. V was trimmed by 0 bases and J by 3 bases, leaving 10 bases between them. This CDR3 spans 14 amino acids. CDR3 coding DNA: TGTGCCAGCAGCTTGGCCGGGGGCAGCTACGAGCAGTACTTC. Protein sequence: CASSLAGGSYEQYF.

This rearrangement joins TRBV10-3 to TRBJ2-7; the D gene is possibly TRBD1 (6 bases). The CDR3 is 14 residues long. Germline CDR1 is ENHRY and CDR2 is SYGVKD. Trimming shortened V by 3 bases and J by 5 bases, and 14 bases separated the two germline ends. The CDR3 here is CAISDPGQPDEQYF. DNA for the CDR3: TGTGCCATCAGTGACCCAGGACAGCCCGACGAGCAGTACTTC.

This chain links TRBV25-1 with TRBJ1-3; unclear D gene. Trimming pared 4 bases from V and 1 base from J, leaving 11 bases between. CDR3 length equals 15 residues. Germline CDR1 is MGHDK and CDR2 is SYGVNS. CDR3 amino acids: CASSVSMTSGNTIYF. The CDR3 coding sequence is TGTGCCAGCAGTGTTTCGATGACTTCTGGAAACACCATATATTTT.

The rearrangement uses TRBV2 and TRBJ2-1; TRBD2 matches at 7 bases. Germline CDR1 SNHLY, CDR2 FYNNEI. The CDR3 length is 15 residues. The junction had 13 bases not matched to a gene; V was cut back by 6 bases and J by 8 bases. The CDR3 spells CASRNSAGAIDEQFF. CDR3 DNA: TGTGCCAGCAGGAATTCGGCGGGAGCTATTGATGAGCAGTTCTTC.

The J gene is TRBJ2-1, the V gene TRBV10-3; D unclear. Germline assignment: CDR1 ENHRY and CDR2 SYGVKD. V gave up 3 bases and J gave up 5 bases, with 8 bases separating them. The CDR3 spans 13 residues. The CDR3 DNA sequence: TGTGCCATCAGTGAATCGGCCAACAATGAGCAGTTCTTC. Its protein product is CAISESANNEQFF.